The subject of this entry is one T cell receptor beta chain. The source of the sample is a study of PD-1 and CTLA-4 blockade in melanoma. Assay: immunoSEQ multiplex PCR; the TCRdb copy retains only in-frame clones and omits some. This sample carries roughly 30,000 clones, less than 95% of them seen once, and the ten largest clones take about 8.6%. The sequence was obtained from a human donor with melanoma. Sequences were derived from CD8+ T cells from peripheral blood, sampled from a patient given anti-PD-1 treatment.

The CDR3 coding sequence is TGTGCCAGCAGCGTAGGAGCCTCCTGGGAGACCCAGTACTTC. Translation: CASSVGASWETQYF. The chain recombines TRBV9 with TRBJ2-5; D not resolved. The CDR3 totals 14 residues. Germline V CDR1 and CDR2: SGDLS, YYNGEE. V was cut by 0 bases and J by 5 bases, with 11 bases left in between.